A selection of T cell receptor beta chains follows, all from one sample in a study of blood T cell repertoires in COVID-19. Using immunoSEQ multiplex PCR, the repertoire was profiled, and TCRdb retains in-frame clones only, with some absent. The data contain tens of thousands of clones, about 85% of them singletons. Sequenced: peripheral blood. Every receptor here comes from a woman in her sixties or seventies with acute or convalescent COVID-19. CDR3s include the opening cysteine and the closing phenylalanine or tryptophan. D genes are given only for firm matches. A clone size is listed for some rows: how often the clone was seen (once, few, many), or a class if it is expanded.

j_call clone_size d_call v_call cdr3_aa cdr3_nt
TRBJ1-6 NA NA TRBV10-3 CAISKVGAGDSPLHF TGTGCCATCAGCAAAGTGGGGGCAGGTGATTCACCCCTCCACTTT
TRBJ2-3 NA NA TRBV5-4 CASSLAATKTQYF TGTGCCAGCAGCTTGGCGGCGACAAAGACGCAGTATTTT
TRBJ1-1 NA NA TRBV6-5 CASSYARLPNTEAFF TGTGCCAGCAGTTACGCCCGGTTGCCAAACACTGAAGCTTTCTTT
TRBJ1-2 NA NA TRBV6-1 CASSEGAAAYGYTF TGTGCCAGCAGTGAGGGGGCTGCTGCTTATGGCTACACCTTC
TRBJ2-3 NA NA TRBV9 CASSVVAERGDTQYF TGTGCCAGCAGCGTAGTGGCAGAGAGGGGGGATACGCAGTATTTT
TRBJ1-3 NA NA TRBV6-5 CASRGHSSGNTIYF TGTGCCAGCAGGGGACATAGCTCTGGAAACACCATATATTTT
TRBJ1-2 few NA TRBV4-1 CASSQDRAEAYGYTF TGCGCCAGCAGCCAAGATCGTGCCGAGGCCTATGGCTACACCTTC
TRBJ2-3 NA TRBD2 TRBV29-1 CSVPLGTSGRSTDTQYF TGCAGCGTCCCCCTGGGGACTAGCGGGAGAAGCACAGATACGCAGTATTTT
TRBJ1-1 NA NA TRBV5-1 CASSWAGRYAFF TGCGCCAGCAGCTGGGCAGGGAGGTATGCTTTCTTT
TRBJ2-1 NA NA TRBV9 CASSVGERGTFSYNEQFF TGTGCCAGCAGCGTAGGGGAAAGGGGGACGTTCTCCTACAATGAGCAGTTCTTC
TRBJ2-1 NA NA TRBV7-2 CASSLARPIYNEQFF TGTGCCAGCAGCTTAGCGCGCCCGATCTACAATGAGCAGTTCTTC
TRBJ2-1 NA TRBD2 TRBV27 CASSNASGRVQYNEQFF TGTGCCAGCAGCAACGCTAGCGGGAGGGTTCAGTACAATGAGCAGTTCTTC
TRBJ1-2 NA NA TRBV4-1 CASSQDPRQGYGYTF TGCGCCAGCAGCCAAGATCCGCGGCAGGGATATGGCTACACCTTC
TRBJ2-5 NA NA TRBV4-1 CASSQDRGAIMETQYF TGCGCCAGCAGCCAAGATCGGGGGGCCATAATGGAGACCCAGTACTTC
TRBJ1-1 NA TRBD1 TRBV9 CASSAPGGNEAFF TGTGCCAGCAGCGCCCCAGGGGGTAATGAAGCTTTCTTT
TRBJ1-5 NA NA TRBV11-2 CASSLGEWGSGVLQPQHF TGTGCCAGCAGCTTAGGAGAGTGGGGCAGTGGGGTTCTTCAGCCCCAGCATTTT
TRBJ2-4 NA TRBD2 TRBV4-1 CASSQLGLAAKNIQYF TGCGCCAGCAGCCAACTAGGACTAGCGGCCAAAAACATTCAGTACTTC
TRBJ1-2 NA NA TRBV29-1 CSVEGGVGLNYGYTF TGCAGCGTTGAGGGGGGGGTAGGCCTTAACTATGGCTACACCTTC
TRBJ1-2 NA TRBD1 TRBV5-6 CASSLQGAPYYGYTF TGTGCCAGCAGCTTACAGGGGGCCCCTTACTATGGCTACACCTTC
TRBJ2-2 NA NA TRBV27 CASSFGGLNGELFF TGTGCCAGCAGTTTCGGAGGGTTGAACGGGGAGCTGTTTTTT